This T cell receptor (beta chain) was recovered during a study of T-cell reconstitution after alpha-beta-depleted transplantation in children. The study, taken as a whole, reports: Newly made T cells mostly supplied T-cell counts and diversity one year after transplant. For some patients, TCRbeta diversity was high at day 60 because of recipient T cells and thymic progenitors that survived. Approximately two months post-transplant, alpha-beta T cells reportedly originated from several hundred expanded graft clones.

The germline gives CDR1 SGHRS, CDR2 YFSETQ. V was pared by 5 bases and J by 5 bases, with 14 bases of the junction left unmatched. This CDR3 region has 16 residues. Details on this clonotype: Its antigen remains unknown.

Preparation of the TCRbeta library was carried out with unique molecular identifiers. TCRdb recomputed calls from the PCR reads with MiXCR, one row per CDR3 protein. The sample includes approximately 1,000,000 distinct CDR3 sequences, under 30% seen only once; the top ten take roughly 28%. This sequence originates from a boy in the first two years of life who had a stem cell transplant for SCID, so the T cells may come from the graft donor. This specimen consisted of PBMCs, mostly from graft donor cells, obtained 360 days after TCRalphabeta/CD19-depleted stem cell transplant. This chain links TRBV5-1 with TRBJ2-5; the match to TRBD1 covers 8 bases. In DNA, the CDR3 is TGCGCCAGCAGTTCCAGCCCGGGACAGGTGATGGAGACCCAGTACTTC. This codes for CASSSSPGQVMETQYF. The full variable domain, with the rest looked up from reference TRBV5-1 and TRBJ2-5, is KAGVTQTPRYLIKTRGQQVTLSCSPISGHRSVSWYQQTPGQGLQFLFEYFSETQRNKGNFPGRFSGRQFSNSRSEMNVSTLELGDSALYLCASSSSPGQVMETQYFGPGTRLLVL.